The rows below give T cell receptor beta chains drawn from one sample of a study of blood T cells in healthy people across ages. TCRdb re-called the 5' RACE reads through MiXCR, storing one row per CDR3 protein. This sample has roughly 730,000 distinct CDR3 sequences; about 56% occur once, and the top ten carry under 30%. Material: blood. The receptors here all came from a man aged 35-49 years in good health. CDR3s include the opening cysteine and the closing phenylalanine or tryptophan. The order of the fields is J gene, D gene, V gene, clone size, CDR3 DNA, CDR3 protein. D genes are given only for firm matches. The size field is filled for only some rows; it gives once, few, many or a size class.

TRBJ1-1 - TRBV7-3 - TGTGCCAGCAGCTTGGGACTGTGGACTGAAGCTTTCTTT CASSLGLWTEAFF
TRBJ2-3 - TRBV29-1 - TGCAGCGTTAAAACAGCGGGCGCGCGGGATACGCAGTATTTT CSVKTAGARDTQYF
TRBJ2-5 TRBD2 TRBV20-1 - TGCAGTGCTAGAGTCATGGGGGGGTCAATCCAAGAGACCCAGTACTTC CSARVMGGSIQETQYF
TRBJ1-4 - TRBV12-3/TRBV12-4 few TGTGCCAGCAGTTTTCAGGTTAATGAAAAACTGTTTTTT CASSFQVNEKLFF
TRBJ2-4 - TRBV3-1 few TGTGCCAGCAGCCAAGCACAGGTCAATAATCAGTACTTC CASSQAQVNNQYF
TRBJ2-3 - TRBV7-6 - TGTGCCAGCAGCTTGGATACAGAGAGCTACACTAGCACAGATACGCAGTATTTT CASSLDTESYTSTDTQYF
TRBJ1-2 - TRBV15 - TGTGCCACCAGCAGAGATCGTGGGCTCTATGGCTACACCTTC CATSRDRGLYGYTF
TRBJ2-1 TRBD2 TRBV20-1 - TGCAGTGCTGAAGGACTAGCGGGAGCCTCCTACAATGAGCAGTTCTTC CSAEGLAGASYNEQFF
TRBJ2-1 TRBD2 TRBV11-2 - TGTGCCAGCAGCCTCATAGCGGGAAAAGCCAATGAGCAGTTCTTC CASSLIAGKANEQFF
TRBJ1-2 - TRBV6-5 - TGTGCCAGCAGGCCCCCGGGGGGTGGCTACACCTTC CASRPPGGGYTF
TRBJ2-7 - TRBV7-2 many TGTGCCAGCAGCTTAGCGTACAGCTCCTACGAGCAGTACTTC CASSLAYSSYEQYF
TRBJ2-6 - TRBV6-2/TRBV6-3 - TGTGCCAGCATCGAACAGGGTCCTGGGGCCAACGTCCTGACTTTC CASIEQGPGANVLTF
TRBJ2-7 - TRBV7-2 many TGTGCCAGCAGCTTAGGTTTGGGCAGCTACGAGCAGTACTTC CASSLGLGSYEQYF
TRBJ1-2 - TRBV21-1 - TGTGCCAGCAGCAATATTGGTAAATTAACGGGAGGCTACACCTTC CASSNIGKLTGGYTF
TRBJ1-4 - TRBV4-1 - TGCACCAGCAGCCAAGATCTGGTGGCAGGGCCTAGGAAACTGTTTTTT CTSSQDLVAGPRKLFF
TRBJ2-3 - TRBV6-6 few TGTGCCAGCAGCTTCCAGACACGCGACTCTTACGGGGATACGCAGTATTTT CASSFQTRDSYGDTQYF
TRBJ2-3 TRBD2 TRBV5-1 - TGCGCCAGCAGCTTGGATCTAGCGGTCACAGATACGCAGTATTTT CASSLDLAVTDTQYF
TRBJ2-7 - TRBV12-3/TRBV12-4 - TGTGCCGGCAGTTTCGGCAGGGGCTACGAGCAGTACTTC CAGSFGRGYEQYF
TRBJ1-1 - TRBV7-9 few TGTGCCAGCAGCTTAGTTGGCCAGGGCCTCCCTGAAGCTTTCTTT CASSLVGQGLPEAFF
TRBJ2-5 TRBD2 TRBV14 - TGTGCCAGCAGCCAAGAACTTTTACTAGCGAGCCAAGAGACCCAGTACTTC CASSQELLLASQETQYF
TRBJ2-3 - TRBV29-1 few TGCAGCGTTGGGCGGGGAGAAATTAGCGAGCCGTGGACAGATACGCAGTATTTT CSVGRGEISEPWTDTQYF
TRBJ1-2 TRBD1 TRBV29-1 few TGCAGCGTTCTACCCGGGACAGGGTATGGCTACACCTTC CSVLPGTGYGYTF
TRBJ2-7 - TRBV27 - TGTGCCAGCAGCACCGACTTAACCTCCTACGAGCAGTACTTC CASSTDLTSYEQYF
TRBJ1-1 - TRBV20-1 medium-sized TGCAGTGCTAGAGAACCCCAGGGAGTCGACACTGAAGCTTTCTTT CSAREPQGVDTEAFF
TRBJ1-2 TRBD1 TRBV27 few TGTGCCAGCAGGGACAGGGACGGGACCAACTATGGCTACACCTTC CASRDRDGTNYGYTF
TRBJ1-2 - TRBV12-3/TRBV12-4 - TGTGCCAGCAGACCGAGCAGCTCTATGAGCGGCTACACCTTC CASRPSSSMSGYTF
TRBJ2-7 TRBD2 TRBV9 - TGTGCCAGCAGCGTAGCCAGCGGGAGCGACTACGAGCAGTACTTC CASSVASGSDYEQYF
TRBJ2-7 TRBD1 TRBV27 - TGTGCCAGCAGTGGGACAGGGGATCGGAACGAGCAGTACTTC CASSGTGDRNEQYF